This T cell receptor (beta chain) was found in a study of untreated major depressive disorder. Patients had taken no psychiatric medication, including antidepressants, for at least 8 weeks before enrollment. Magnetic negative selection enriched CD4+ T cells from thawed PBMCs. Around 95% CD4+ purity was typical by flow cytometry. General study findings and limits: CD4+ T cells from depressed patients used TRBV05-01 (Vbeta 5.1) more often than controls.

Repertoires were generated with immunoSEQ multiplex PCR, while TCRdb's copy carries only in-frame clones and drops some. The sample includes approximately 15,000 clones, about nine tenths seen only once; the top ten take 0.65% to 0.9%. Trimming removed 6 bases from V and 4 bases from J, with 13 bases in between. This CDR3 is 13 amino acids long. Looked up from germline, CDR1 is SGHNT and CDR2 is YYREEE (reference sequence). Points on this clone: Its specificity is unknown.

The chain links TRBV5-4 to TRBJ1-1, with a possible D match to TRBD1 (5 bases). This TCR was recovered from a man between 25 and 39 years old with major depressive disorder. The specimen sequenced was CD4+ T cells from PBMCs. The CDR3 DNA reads TGTGCCAGCACTCGAGCGGGGGGCACTGAAGCTTTCTTT. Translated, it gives CASTRAGGTEAFF.